This paragraph reports one TCR beta chain. Its antigen remains unknown. The sample belongs to a study of T cell repertoires in cytomegalovirus infection. Overall study context: The public TCR beta signatures pointed to both CMV infection and matching HLA type.

MiXCR was run by TCRdb on the reads, yielding one entry per CDR3 protein. The repertoire holds roughly 990,000 distinct CDR3 sequences, approximately 31% seen once, with more than 13% in the top ten. Per germline, CDR1 MNHNY and CDR2 SVGAGI (reference sequence). CDR3 size: 16 residues. Trimming shortened V by 0 bases and J by 2 bases, and 10 bases separated the two germline ends. Whole-study results and caveats: HLA-C-restricted CMV-specific TCR beta clonotypes were dominant in the ex vivo response.

The source was cultured CD8+ T cells from PBMCs, collected from culture after CMV antigen stimulation. V and J are TRBV6-6 and TRBJ2-2; D gene ambiguous. This clonotype originated in a human donor in good health (CMV status not recorded). Some clones in this sample may be carry-over from other donors' samples. The chain's CDR3 is CASSYSSLGNTGELFF. DNA of the CDR3: TGTGCCAGCAGTTACTCCTCTTTGGGTAACACCGGGGAGCTGTTTTTT.